This T cell receptor (beta chain) stems from a study of blood T cell repertoires in COVID-19. Turning to the study itself: COVID-19 samples, acute and convalescent, were from the United States, Italy and Spain. PBMCs, B-cell-depleted T cells, or T cells provided the cDNA or gDNA that made up the material.

The CDR3 contains 15 residues. V dropped 0 bases and J dropped 5 bases, with 13 bases sitting between them. Germline V gene data show CDR1 as LGHNA and CDR2 as YSLEER. How the authors handled the data: Estimation of nucleated cell counts was performed using reference gene primer amplification. Using immunoSEQ multiplex PCR, the repertoire was profiled, and TCRdb retains in-frame clones only, with some absent. V and J calls plus clone size are reproduced from that table; the DNA served to infer D and trimming. This sample carries about 210,000 clones, around 82% of them seen once, and the ten largest clones take roughly 6.7%.

J is TRBJ2-5 and V is TRBV4-3, with a tentative D call TRBD2 (7 bases). This clonotype was obtained from a woman in her seventies with acute or convalescent COVID-19. Sample: peripheral blood. CDR3 DNA sequence: TGCGCCAGCAGCCAAGAAACGGGGGGCCGGGAGACCCAGTACTTC. Translating it yields CASSQETGGRETQYF.